This T cell receptor beta chain was identified during a study of long-term antiretroviral therapy in people with HIV. Study findings and constraints: Whichever time point was examined, clones expanded before ART dominated the repertoire. ART adherence, viral resistance and therapy changes went undocumented.

One or more pre-ART and two or more post-ART PBMC samples were available from each donor. Every one of the participants with HIV received treatment in the United States. The libraries were made with immunoSEQ v3.0 at survey level. This table comes from immunoSEQ multiplex PCR, and its TCRdb copy is limited to in-frame clones, with some not included. The sample gives around 17,000 clones, about four fifths of which show up once; about 15% is in the top ten. On this clone: Its antigen is still unknown.

The sequencing used unsorted PBMCs, collected 2.5 years before starting antiretroviral therapy. This clonotype originated in a woman aged 45-65 years with HIV.

The CDR3 nucleotides read TGTGCCAGCACTTCGATCGGGGGCGGCACTGAAGCTTTCTTT. This sequence encodes CASTSIGGGTEAFF. The chain uses TRBV6-5 and TRBJ1-1; weak D call: TRBD1 (6 bases). Trimming took 7 bases from V and 4 from J, leaving 16 bases between them. Per the germline V gene, CDR1 is MNHEY and CDR2 is SVGAGI. CDR3 length: 14 residues.